This entry lists 26 T cell receptor beta chains sequenced from one sample in a study of blood T cell repertoires in COVID-19. Sequencing was performed with immunoSEQ multiplex PCR; in TCRdb, only in-frame clones are kept and a portion is missing. The repertoire has about 150,000 clones, 82% of them found once; the top ten carry about 16%. Sequencing used peripheral blood. These receptors were collected from a human donor with acute or convalescent COVID-19. The donor label of this sample is uncertain.

The chain joins TRBV19 to TRBJ1-2, with TRBD1 matching 11 bases. V lost 5 bases, J lost 2 bases, and 10 bases stayed unmatched. CDR1 and CDR2 from the germline V gene are LNHDA and SQIVND (reference sequence). The CDR3 sequence is 17 residues long. The CDR3: CASSFGTGGTLNYGYTF. The CDR3, as DNA: TGTGCCAGTAGTTTCGGGACAGGGGGAACTCTCAACTATGGCTACACCTTC.

The chain has TRBV3-1 (or the pseudogene TRBV3-2) and TRBJ1-5; TRBD1 agrees at 11 bases. The V gene end was trimmed by 1 base and the J gene end by 7 bases; junction bases not matched to a gene: 9. The CDR3 loop spans 17 amino acids. Germline CDR1 LGHDT, CDR2 YNNKEL (reference sequence). The CDR3 bases are TGTGCCAGCAGCCAAGGGGAGGGACAGGGGGTATTCCAGCCCCAGCATTTT. The encoded protein is CASSQGEGQGVFQPQHF.

This sequence joins TRBV6-5 and TRBJ2-1, with 12 bases fitting TRBD1. The germline CDR1 and CDR2 sequences are MNHEY and SVGAGI. J lost 15 bases, V lost 2 bases, and 11 bases had no gene match. The CDR3 consists of 15 residues. The CDR3 DNA follows: TGTGCCAGCAGTTACGCCGGGACAGGGGGCGCAGAAAGGTTCTTC. Protein sequence: CASSYAGTGGAERFF.

This chain joins TRBV9 and TRBJ1-2, with D possibly being TRBD1 (6 bases). Trimming removed 3 bases at V and 3 bases at J, with 15 bases between. CDR1 SGDLS and CDR2 YYNGEE come from the germline V gene. There are 15 residues in the CDR3. The CDR3 DNA is TGTGCCAGCAGCGGTACAGGGCACCATGACTATGGCTACACCTTC. This sequence encodes CASSGTGHHDYGYTF.

The CDR3 loop is CASSPPGQRNYGYTF. CDR3 in DNA: TGTGCCAGCTCCCCCCCCGGACAGAGAAACTATGGCTACACCTTC. The chain uses TRBV18 and TRBJ1-2, with D possibly being TRBD1 (6 bases). V was clipped by 6 bases and J by 2 bases, with 16 bases between them. Germline CDR1 reads KGHSH; CDR2 reads LQKENI. CDR3 size: 15 residues.

The chain employs TRBV2 and TRBJ1-3; D remains unclear. CDR1 SNHLY and CDR2 FYNNEI come from the germline V gene. V was pared by 5 bases and J by 8 bases, with 7 bases between. This CDR3 region has 11 residues. CDR3 nucleotides: TGTGCCAGCAGTTCCACGGACACCATATATTTT. It translates to CASSSTDTIYF.

The CDR3: CASSLIQGSNEQFF. The CDR3 DNA reads TGTGCCAGCAGCTTAATTCAGGGTTCTAATGAGCAGTTCTTC. This chain links TRBV7-3 with TRBJ2-1; maybe TRBD1 (5 bases). The CDR3 is made up of 14 amino acids. Per the germline V gene, CDR1 is SGHTA and CDR2 is FQGTGA. V was clipped by 1 base and J by 7 bases, with 11 bases between them.

The V and J genes are TRBV12-3 or TRBV12-4 and TRBJ1-1; no reliable D call. V was shortened by 2 bases and J by 3 bases, with 7 bases between the two germline ends. The length of the CDR3 is 13 residues. CDR3 nucleotides: TGTGCCAGCAGTTTAAGACGGGACACTGAAGCTTTCTTT. Translating it yields CASSLRRDTEAFF.

About this clone itself: Other DNA sequences in this sample translate to the same CDR3. The chain has TRBV6-5 and TRBJ1-1; D is possibly TRBD1 (5 bases). This CDR3 comprises 13 residues. The V gene's germline CDR1 is MNHEY and CDR2 SVGAGI. Trimming removed 5 bases at V and 1 base at J, with 8 bases between. The CDR3 reads CASSPTGNTEAFF. The CDR3 nucleotides read TGTGCCAGCAGTCCAACAGGGAACACTGAAGCTTTCTTT.

Here the CDR3 reads CASSILAGQGSFF. In nucleotides, the CDR3 is TGTGCCAGTAGTATTTTGGCGGGACAGGGGTCCTTCTTT. The chain has TRBV19 and TRBJ1-1; 10 bases are shared with TRBD1. The trim removed 3 bases at V and 14 bases at J, leaving 9 bases unmatched. The CDR3 consists of 13 residues. Per germline, CDR1 LNHDA and CDR2 SQIVND (reference sequence).

The rearrangement uses TRBV11-2 and TRBJ1-1; a weak D match, TRBD1 (6 bases). CDR3 length equals 16 residues. Germline V gene data show CDR1 as SGHAT and CDR2 as FQNNGV. V lost 4 bases and J 1 base, leaving 16 bases between the germline ends. The CDR3 loop reads CASSYPPGTTNTEAFF. CDR3 nucleotide sequence: TGTGCCAGCAGCTACCCCCCTGGGACAACGAACACTGAAGCTTTCTTT.

This clone showed up just once. This chain connects TRBV30 to TRBJ1-4; maybe TRBD1 (5 bases). Trimming stripped 1 base from V and 0 bases from J, with 15 bases between. This CDR3 has 17 amino acids. The germline gives CDR1 GTSNPN, CDR2 SVGIG (reference sequence). The CDR3 region has the DNA TGTGCCTGGAGTGCAGGGAGGTGGTACGCAACTAATGAAAAACTGTTTTTT. Translated, it gives CAWSAGRWYATNEKLFF.

The CDR3 nucleotides are TGTGCCAGCAGCTTGGTGGGACTAAACACCGGGGAGCTGTTTTTT. Residues: CASSLVGLNTGELFF. The chain employs TRBV5-4 and TRBJ2-2; 7 nucleotides match TRBD2. Germline CDR1 reads SGHNT; CDR2 reads YYREEE (reference sequence). V lost 0 bases, J lost 2 bases, and 1 base stayed unmatched. CDR3 length: 15 residues.

The CDR3 here is CASSLPGNQPQHF. In nucleotides, the CDR3 is TGTGCCAGCAGCCTCCCGGGCAATCAGCCCCAGCATTTT. This chain uses TRBV12-3 or TRBV12-4 with TRBJ1-5; D gene unclear. V was shortened by 6 bases and J by 2 bases, with 8 bases between the two germline ends. The CDR3 is 13 residues long.

J is TRBJ2-1 and V is TRBV27, with TRBD2 matching 8 bases. Germline trimming cut 0 bases from V and 0 bases from J; bases unmatched to any gene: 10. Germline V gives CDR1 MNHEY, CDR2 SMNVEV (reference sequence). The CDR3 has 19 amino acids. CDR3 DNA sequence: TGTGCCAGCAGTTTATCGAGGCCTGCGGGGGGAAGCTCCTACAATGAGCAGTTCTTC. The encoded protein is CASSLSRPAGGSSYNEQFF.

J is TRBJ1-2 and V is TRBV5-1; TRBD1 agrees at 9 bases. This CDR3 is 17 amino acids long. CDR1 is SGHRS and CDR2 is YFSETQ in the germline V gene. The V segment lost 0 bases and the J segment 7 bases; nucleotides outside the gene matches: 13. Written as DNA, the CDR3 is TGCGCCAGCAGCTTGGGTGTGGACAGGGGTCTTGCCGGTGGCTACACCTTC. Amino acid sequence: CASSLGVDRGLAGGYTF.

V usage is TRBV5-1 and J usage is TRBJ2-5, with 10 bases aligning to TRBD1. The germline CDR1 and CDR2 sequences are SGHRS and YFSETQ. The trim removed 4 bases at V and 1 base at J, leaving 7 bases unmatched. The CDR3 contains 16 residues. For the CDR3, the DNA is TGCGCCAGCAGCCTACAGGGGGACAGGGGCCAAGAGACCCAGTACTTC. Protein product: CASSLQGDRGQETQYF.

This clone was picked up one time. The rearrangement links TRBV25-1 to TRBJ1-3; 11 bases are a match to TRBD1. The CDR3 covers 16 residues. J lost 2 bases, V lost 5 bases, and 5 bases had no gene match. Per germline, CDR1 MGHDK and CDR2 SYGVNS. The CDR3 here is CASSTRTGGAGNTIYF. Written as DNA, the CDR3 is TGTGCCAGCAGTACCCGGACAGGGGGCGCTGGAAACACCATATATTTT. The full variable domain, rest sourced from reference TRBV25-1 and TRBJ1-3, is EADIYQTPRYLVIGTGKKITLECSQTMGHDKMYWYQQDPGMELHLIHYSYGVNSTEKGDLSSESTVSRIRTEHFPLTLESARPSHTSQYLCASSTRTGGAGNTIYFGEGSWLTVV.

The gene calls are TRBV30 and TRBJ1-2; D unresolved. Trimming removed 3 bases at V and 6 bases at J, with 14 bases between. The CDR3 covers 13 residues. Germline loops: CDR1 GTSNPN, CDR2 SVGIG (reference sequence). In DNA form, the CDR3 reads TGTGCCTGGAGCATTGGGAGAGAGGATGGCTACACCTTC. It is translated as CAWSIGREDGYTF.

V is TRBV6-5 and J is TRBJ1-1; D not certain. The CDR3 is 13 amino acids. The V gene lost 4 bases and the J gene lost 6 bases, with 12 bases spanning the gap. Germline V gene lookup returns CDR1 MNHEY and CDR2 SVGAGI. This CDR3 is CASSSREISEAFF. CDR3 coding DNA: TGTGCCAGCAGTTCCCGGGAGATCTCTGAAGCTTTCTTT.

This chain links TRBV27 with TRBJ2-7; 7 bases match TRBD1. Unmatched junction bases numbered 8, after V lost 3 bases and J lost 3 bases. CDR1 is MNHEY and CDR2 is SMNVEV in the germline V gene (reference sequence). The CDR3 has 15 amino acids. The CDR3 loop reads CASSLGTGDFYEQYF. The DNA of the CDR3 is TGTGCCAGCAGTTTGGGTACAGGGGATTTCTACGAGCAGTACTTC.

This sequence joins TRBV7-2 and TRBJ2-2; D gene uncertain. Germline CDR1 is SGHTA and CDR2 is FQGNSA. The CDR3 contains 13 residues. Trimming removed 2 bases from V and 9 bases from J, with 10 bases in between. The DNA for the CDR3 is TGTGCCAGCAGCTTACTGACAACACGGGAGCTGTTTTTT. Its translation is CASSLLTTRELFF.

CDR3 coding DNA: TGTGCCTGGAAACGATGGAGCGGGGGGGAGGATGAGCAGTTCTTC. Translating it yields CAWKRWSGGEDEQFF. The gene calls are TRBV30 and TRBJ2-1; 10 bases are a match to TRBD2. This CDR3 has 15 residues. The trim removed 4 bases at V and 8 bases at J, leaving 11 bases unmatched. From germline, CDR1 is GTSNPN and CDR2 SVGIG (reference sequence).

This clone occurred a few times. The CDR3 coding sequence is TGTGCCAGCAGTTTCCGCGAGGGGGGGAGGGAGACCCAGTACTTC. Translated, it gives CASSFREGGRETQYF. The chain has TRBV28 and TRBJ2-5; D is perhaps TRBD2 (7 bases). There are 15 residues in the CDR3. Germline CDR1 reads MDHEN; CDR2 reads SYDVKM. V was clipped by 3 bases and J by 5 bases, with 16 bases between them.

This clone turned up a few times. This chain links TRBV4-2 with TRBJ1-1; tentatively, D is TRBD1 (5 bases). Germline V gene data show CDR1 as LGHNA and CDR2 as YNFKEQ. CDR3 size: 16 residues. Deletions cut 4 bases from V and 4 bases from J, with 19 bases between. CDR3 DNA sequence: TGTGCCAGCAGCCTTGAGCGAAACGGGGGAAGCACTGAAGCTTTCTTT. Its translation: CASSLERNGGSTEAFF.

This clone occurred a few times. The V and J genes are TRBV7-2 and TRBJ2-7; possibly TRBD1 for D (6 bases). CDR3 length equals 14 residues. The germline V gene encodes CDR1 SGHTA and CDR2 FQGNSA. V dropped 8 bases and J dropped 7 bases, with 21 bases sitting between them. The CDR3 region is CASAQSTGNWEQYF. In DNA, the CDR3 is TGTGCCAGCGCCCAAAGTACAGGGAATTGGGAGCAGTACTTC.